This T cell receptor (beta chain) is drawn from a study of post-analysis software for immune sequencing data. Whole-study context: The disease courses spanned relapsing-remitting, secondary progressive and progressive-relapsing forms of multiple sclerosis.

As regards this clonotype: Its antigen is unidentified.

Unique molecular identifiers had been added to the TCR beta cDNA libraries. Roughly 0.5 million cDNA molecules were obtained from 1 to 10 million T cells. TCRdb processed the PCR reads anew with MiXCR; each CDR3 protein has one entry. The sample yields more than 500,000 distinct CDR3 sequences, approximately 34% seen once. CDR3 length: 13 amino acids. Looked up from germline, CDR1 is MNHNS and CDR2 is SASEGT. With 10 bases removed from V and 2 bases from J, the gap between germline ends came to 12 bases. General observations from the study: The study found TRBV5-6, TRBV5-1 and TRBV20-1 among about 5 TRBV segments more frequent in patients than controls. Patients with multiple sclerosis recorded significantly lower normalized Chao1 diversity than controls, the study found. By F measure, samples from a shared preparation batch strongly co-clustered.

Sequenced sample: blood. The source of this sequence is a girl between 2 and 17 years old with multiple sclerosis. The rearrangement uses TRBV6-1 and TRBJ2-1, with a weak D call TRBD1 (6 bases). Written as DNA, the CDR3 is TGTGCCATCCTCAGGGGAACCTACAATGAGCAGTTCTTC. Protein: CAILRGTYNEQFF.